This TCR beta chain appears in the sequencing data of a study of tumor and adjacent non-tumor tissue in lung cancer (dated by TCRdb to the late 2010s). In the study overall: By cancer type, the cohort comprised some 13 adenocarcinoma patients, 2 squamous cell carcinoma patients and 1 small cell lung cancer patient. Bulk TCRbeta repertoires were compared between lung tumor tissue and matched distant non-tumor lung tissue obtained from over 13 lung cancer patients. Around 30 paired specimens, one tumor and one normal lung sample per patient, were profiled by TCRbeta CDR3 sequencing. The roughly 15 patients were aged about 30 to 76 years, included approximately ten men and 5 women, and had TNM stage I to III disease. Sequencing produced 130,000,000 or so productive TCRbeta reads in total, an average of approximately 4.2 million reads per sample.

Overall results and qualifications from the work: Peripheral blood was not sequenced, so blood TCRbeta repertoires in these lung cancer patients were not examined. The cohort had only about 14 patients, and the authors noted that larger samples and more detailed clinical data are needed. Neither the sequencing platform nor unique molecular identifiers are mentioned in the methods. Tumor tissue showed significantly higher TCR diversity (inverse Simpson) than normal lung tissue, at roughly 390 vs 170 (P = 0.0075, Mann-Whitney U test). Younger patients had significantly higher TCR diversity, and higher tumor TCR diversity was associated with shorter overall and disease-free survival. The top 100 clones made up a significantly larger cumulative share of the repertoire in normal lung than in tumor tissue.

RNA was isolated from bulk unsorted tissue, and RNA quality was assessed with a NanoDrop ND-1000 and an Agilent 2100. The normal lung samples consisted of distant non-tumor tissue collected more than 3 cm from the tumor edge. Donors were newly diagnosed lung cancer patients admitted for thoracic surgery in China between August and November 2014, without prior chemotherapy. Anyone who had undergone radiotherapy or chemotherapy before, or who had another cancer at the same time, was left out of the study. Surgical tissue pieces of 1-2 cm3 were preserved in RNAlater solution and were kept at -80 degrees C until use. Worth noting for this clonotype: No cognate antigen has been identified for it. An end of the junction does not agree with germline; a read error may underlie this.

The library came from multiplex PCR. Instrument used: Illumina HiSeq 2500. TCRbeta libraries were constructed through three rounds of nested PCR with primers (Table S4) according to protocols modified from ARM-PCR. Before sequencing, PCR products of 200-500 bp were cut from the gel and purified using the QIAquick gel extraction kit. In the source study's methods: Reads were cleaned using Trimmomatic, were merged into complete CDR3 sequences using FLASH, and were assigned to V(D)J germline segments using MiTCR. Clonal diversity was calculated as the inverse Simpson's index using VDJtools. In-frame sequences lacking a premature stop codon were counted as productive reads. TCRdb trimmed the raw reads at Q25, called clones with MiXCR and kept productive beta chains. Every distinct CDR3 protein forms one entry, paired with its most common genes and DNA. TCRdb assigned the V and J calls; the authors' analysis was not used. This sample comprises some 80,000 distinct CDR3 sequences, over 65% of them detected only once. Roughly 37% of the sample goes to the ten largest clones.

The CDR1 and CDR2 encoded by the germline V gene are SGHAT and FQNNGV. From its cysteine to its phenylalanine, the CDR3 spans 12 amino acids. Only the CDR3 portion is preserved as DNA: 36 bases, with reading frame beginning at the first base. The TCR was taken from a man in his 70s with non-small cell lung cancer. This receptor chain uses TRBV11-2 and TRBJ1-1; a confident D gene designation cannot be given. Material: distant non-tumor lung tissue. The CDR3 region: CASRFANTEAFF. The DNA is TGTGCCAGCCGGTTCGCGAACACTGAAGCTTTTTTT.